Given below is one TCR beta chain in context. As yet, its antigen is unknown. V gave up 0 bases and J gave up 0 bases, with 11 bases separating them. The CDR3 loop spans 17 amino acids. Looked up from germline, CDR1 is MNHEY and CDR2 is SMNVEV (reference sequence). The primer mix had 60 Vbeta and 13 Jbeta primers. Measured with immunoSEQ multiplex PCR; TCRdb has only the in-frame clones, and not every one. The repertoire holds 150,000 to 250,000 clones, with 79% as singletons. This entry is derived from a study of cytomegalovirus exposure and HLA in healthy donors. General study points: V- and J-gene trimming in TCR beta was tied to a missense DCLRE1C variant by an analysis performed later. Reports described diagnosis of cytomegalovirus status by the classifier as highly specific and sensitive. Researchers catalogued approximately 170 TCR beta chains as cytomegalovirus-associated. Sequencing had likely introduced a cluster of highly shared sequence variants as an artifact.

The chain recombines TRBV27 with TRBJ2-2; TRBD2 might be the D (6 bases). The clonotype comes from a girl under 18 in good health and CMV-seropositive. The sequenced sample consisted of PBMCs. Here the CDR3 DNA reads TGTGCCAGCAGTTTATCGCGGGGCGGGTCGAACACCGGGGAGCTGTTTTTT. Protein: CASSLSRGGSNTGELFF.